This paragraph reports one T cell receptor beta chain. Its antigen remains unidentified. Profiled with immunoSEQ multiplex PCR; TCRdb holds only in-frame clones, not every one. The table lists tens of thousands of clones, about 93% of them singletons. The data derive from a study of graft-versus-host responses after intestinal transplantation. From germline, CDR1 is MGHRA and CDR2 YSYEKL. After removal of 4 bases from V and 0 bases from J, the junction contained 8 bases not matched to a gene. This CDR3 contains 16 residues. This material consisted of unstimulated CD8+ T cells sorted from spleen or lymph node cells, taken before intestinal transplant. V and J are TRBV4-1 and TRBJ2-7, with 8 bases fitting TRBD1. The receptor was isolated from a human donor who received an intestinal transplant. This CDR3 is CASSLQTQGASYEQYF. The CDR3 nucleotides are TGCGCCAGCAGCCTACAAACTCAGGGGGCCTCCTACGAGCAGTACTTC.